This T cell receptor beta chain appears in the sequencing data of a study of blood T cell repertoires in COVID-19 (dated by TCRdb to the early 2020s). Concerning the study at large: The collaborator samples originated in the United States, Italy and Spain and spanned the acute and convalescent phases of COVID-19. Samples came from the ongoing ImmuneRACE study (first 160 participants) plus 1,254 subjects from 6 global collaborators. A freely available public database, intended as a resource for researchers studying the immune response to SARS-CoV-2, is where the repertoires were released. The prospective study material was composed of cDNA or gDNA derived from T cells, B-cell-depleted T cells, or PBMCs. Sample metadata almost always included a de-identified subject ID, COVID-19 status, age in years and sex. The dataset comprised deeply sampled blood TCRbeta repertoires from subjects exposed to, actively infected with, or recovered from COVID-19. Where available, HLA class I and class II types were taken from metadata supplied by the sample provider and were not determined by assay-based typing.

The paper's findings and limits, for the study overall: How much clinical and demographic metadata was included differed by source and by participant, and the metadata was provided uncurated.

As to this clone: Its antigen is still unknown. Per-base qualities were not stored, and no clone one base away is much larger.

At one collaborating source in Seattle, patients were enrolled during active infection and were followed longitudinally through the course of disease. Collaborating institutions collected whole blood in K2EDTA tubes following their own protocols. For TCRbeta analysis, collaborators shipped samples in one of three forms: frozen whole blood, isolated PBMCs, or DNA extracted from either of those sample types. The immunoSEQ Assay, a bias-controlled multiplex PCR, was used to amplify TCRbeta CDR3 regions from genomic DNA. As for how the authors treated the data: Within the assay, amplification of reference gene primers was used to estimate how many nucleated cells each sample contained. To quantify the absolute abundance of each unique TCRbeta CDR3 rearrangement, sequence reads were collapsed and filtered. For each sample, productive Simpson clonality was calculated as the square root of Simpson's diversity index over productive rearrangements. The source is immuneACCESS, and TCRdb retained only in-frame sequences with V and J called. Part of the clones is not carried over; for the studies checked, unresolved V genes explain less than half of this, and the remainder is unexplained. That table is the source of V, J and clone size, and D and trimming were worked out from the DNA. The sample records fewer than 200,000 clones, approximately 91% of which are singletons. In total, the top ten clones hold around 4.8% of the sample.

The germline V gene yields KGHDR for CDR1 and SFDVKD for CDR2. The CDR3 holds 16 amino acids from the cysteine to the phenylalanine. Solely the CDR3 DNA is kept, with 48 bases framed from the first base. V drops 4 bases and J drops 9 bases, leaving 24 bases in between. The rearranged chain carries TRBV24-1 and TRBJ2-7; the D region possibly corresponds to TRBD2 (6 bases align). Sequenced material: peripheral blood. The TCR sequence derives from a man aged 18 to 30 with COVID-19, enrolled during active disease. The sequenced DNA: TGTGCCACCAGTGACCCAGTGACGGGACTCCGCAGAGGGCAGTACTTC. This codes for CATSDPVTGLRRGQYF.